This T cell receptor beta chain was recovered during a study of blood T cells in healthy people across ages. The V end was cut by 3 bases, the J end by 2 bases, with 14 bases between. CDR3 length equals 16 residues. CDR1 and CDR2 (germline): ENHRY, SYGVKD. A sample-barcoded 5' primer and a J-beta primer mix were used in a second PCR of about 7 to 12 cycles. In TCRdb, the 5' RACE reads were re-called with MiXCR into one record per CDR3 protein. Of about 1,500,000 distinct CDR3 sequences detected, roughly 40% appear once; the ten largest clones hold around 8%. Sequencing used blood. This sequence was found in a woman under 30 in good health. The chain joins TRBV10-3 to TRBJ1-5; D unclear. The CDR3 here is CAISDRLGSGNQPQHF. The CDR3 nucleotides are TGTGCCATCAGTGATAGGTTGGGGAGTGGCAATCAGCCCCAGCATTTT.